These 31 T cell receptor beta chains were all obtained from the same sample, sequenced in a study of T-cell memory formation after mild COVID-19. TCRdb re-called the 5' RACE reads through MiXCR, storing one row per CDR3 protein. The top ten clones hold about 22% of a sample with nearly 350,000 distinct CDR3 sequences, approximately 13% of them seen once. Input material: PBMCs or a T cell subset sorted from them (not recorded which). The source is a man aged 18 to 29 who had mild COVID-19 (a few samples of this study predate the infection). Cell type and time point are not known.

The table lists this clonotype with a few counts. The V and J genes are TRBV2 and TRBJ2-7; D is tentatively TRBD1 or TRBD2 (6 bases each). V was trimmed by 0 bases and J by 3 bases, leaving 18 bases between them. The CDR3 contains 17 residues. Germline CDR1 is SNHLY and CDR2 is FYNNEI. As DNA, the CDR3 is TGTGCCAGCAGTGAAGCGCTTCCGAAGAGGGGGGACTACGAGCAGTACGTC. This gives the protein CASSEALPKRGDYEQYV.

The chain combines TRBV27 with TRBJ1-1; D gene uncertain. V was cut by 1 base and J by 5 bases, with 8 bases left in between. Per germline, CDR1 MNHEY and CDR2 SMNVEV (reference sequence). The CDR3 runs to 13 residues. The CDR3 sequence: CASSLFPGTEAFF. For the CDR3, the DNA is TGTGCCAGCAGTTTATTCCCGGGGACTGAAGCTTTCTTT.

The V gene is TRBV5-5, the J gene TRBJ2-1; 9 bases align to TRBD1. Per the germline V gene, CDR1 is SGHKS and CDR2 is YYEKEE (reference sequence). This CDR3 contains 15 residues. After removal of 3 bases from V and 6 bases from J, the junction contained 7 bases not matched to a gene. The CDR3: CASSSPGTGLNEQFF. The CDR3 region has the DNA TGTGCCAGCAGCTCCCCCGGGACAGGGCTCAATGAGCAGTTCTTC.

The chain is built from TRBV19 and TRBJ1-1; D is unresolved. The CDR3 runs to 14 residues. Germline V gene sequence: CDR1 LNHDA, CDR2 SQIVND (reference sequence). V dropped 6 bases and J dropped 4 bases, with 15 bases sitting between them. CDR3 protein: CASSSTGRGTEAFF. As DNA, the CDR3 is TGTGCCAGTAGCTCCACCGGTCGGGGCACTGAAGCTTTCTTT.

This clonotype was counted many times. The chain uses TRBV5-1 and TRBJ2-5; TRBD2 might be the D (6 bases). Germline V gives CDR1 SGHRS, CDR2 YFSETQ. Deletions cut 3 bases from V and 1 base from J, with 10 bases between. The CDR3 runs 14 residues. CDR3 coding DNA: TGCGCCAGCAGCTCGGGACTTCTCCAAGAGACCCAGTACTTC. It specifies CASSSGLLQETQYF.

This clonotype has more than one count but fewer than ten. This chain links TRBV12-3 or TRBV12-4 with TRBJ1-1; D might be TRBD1 (5 bases). The CDR3 spans 15 residues. Trimming took 8 bases from V and 0 from J, leaving 16 bases between them. In DNA form, the CDR3 reads TGTGCCAGCGTTCGGGCAGGGACGATGAACACTGAAGCTTTCTTT. Protein product: CASVRAGTMNTEAFF.

This clonotype turned up a few times. The chain joins TRBV20-1 to TRBJ2-7; 7 bases are shared with TRBD2. Germline assignment: CDR1 DFQATT and CDR2 SNEGSKA (reference sequence). This CDR3 spans 14 amino acids. V trimming: 0 bases; J trimming: 7 bases; junction bases outside the gene matches: 9. CDR3 loop: CSAREGGRLEEQYF. The CDR3 DNA reads as TGCAGTGCTAGAGAGGGAGGGCGGCTAGAAGAGCAGTACTTC.

The chain carries TRBV7-8 and TRBJ2-5, with 7 positions matching TRBD1. The trim removed 5 bases at V and 6 bases at J, leaving 6 bases unmatched. From germline, CDR1 is SGHVS and CDR2 FQNEAQ. The CDR3 is 13 residues long. CDR3 amino acids: CASSARGYKTQYF. In DNA form, the CDR3 reads TGTGCCAGCAGCGCCAGGGGGTATAAGACCCAGTACTTC.

This clonotype was counted only a few times. V usage is TRBV7-3 and J usage is TRBJ2-7; 8 nucleotides align to TRBD2. The CDR3 is 14 residues long. Trimming at V came to 10 bases and at J to 5 bases, leaving 13 bases not matched to a gene. CDR1 SGHTA and CDR2 FQGTGA come from the germline V gene. CDR3 residues: CAKPGLVILDEQYV. The CDR3 nucleotides are TGTGCCAAGCCGGGACTAGTCATTCTGGACGAGCAGTACGTC.

The chain's CDR3 is CASSLLTGITDTQYF. DNA of the CDR3: TGTGCCAGCAGCTTACTAACAGGGATCACAGATACGCAGTATTTT. The genes are TRBV7-8 and TRBJ2-3; the D gene is possibly TRBD1 (6 bases). Trimming took 2 bases from V and 2 from J, leaving 11 bases between them. Germline CDR1 and CDR2: SGHVS and FQNEAQ. This CDR3 is built from 15 residues.

A few counts support this clonotype. This chain joins TRBV7-9 and TRBJ2-7, with 7 bases aligning to TRBD2. Germline CDR1 SEHNR, CDR2 FQNEAQ (reference sequence). CDR3 length equals 13 residues. Germline trimming cut 5 bases from V and 2 bases from J; bases unmatched to any gene: 3. CDR3 protein: CASSPRGAYEQYV. As DNA, the CDR3 is TGTGCCAGCAGCCCCCGGGGGGCCTACGAGCAGTACGTC.

There are a few counts of this clonotype. V gene TRBV25-1 combines with J gene TRBJ2-3, with unresolved D. V gave up 3 bases and J gave up 0 bases, with 7 bases separating them. The CDR3 totals 14 residues. The germline CDR1 and CDR2 sequences are MGHDK and SYGVNS. CDR3 sequence: CASSEGISTDTQYF. DNA of the CDR3: TGTGCCAGCAGTGAGGGAATTAGCACAGATACGCAGTATTTT.

This clonotype has just a few counts. The chain employs TRBV28 and TRBJ2-7; no firm D call. V was shortened by 5 bases and J by 7 bases, with 9 bases between the two germline ends. This CDR3 region has 11 residues. Germline lookup yields CDR1 MDHEN and CDR2 SYDVKM. The CDR3 DNA sequence: TGTGCCAGCAGTGCCCCTAGGGAGCAGTACTTC. Translating gives CASSAPREQYF.

The J gene is TRBJ1-1, the V gene TRBV4-1, with D hard to call. Germline CDR1 and CDR2: MGHRA and YSYEKL. The CDR3 loop spans 14 amino acids. Trimming removed 3 bases from V and 4 bases from J, with 12 bases in between. The CDR3 bases are TGCGCCAGCAGCCAGGCCCTGATTGGCACTGAAGCTTTCTTT. The encoded protein is CASSQALIGTEAFF.

The chain is built from TRBV27 and TRBJ2-7, with 15 nucleotides matching TRBD2. CDR3 length: 17 residues. CDR1 is MNHEY and CDR2 is SMNVEV in the germline V gene (reference sequence). J was trimmed by 3 bases and V by 4 bases; bases with no gene match: 7. The CDR3 DNA reads as TGTGCCAGCAGTTACTCGGGACTAGCGGGGGGTCGCTACGAGCAGTACTTC. It specifies CASSYSGLAGGRYEQYF.

In its sample, this clonotype was seen many times. The chain has TRBV20-1 and TRBJ2-3; perhaps D is TRBD1 or TRBD2 (5 bases each). CDR3 size: 14 residues. Germline loops: CDR1 DFQATT, CDR2 SNEGSKA (reference sequence). V was pared by 6 bases and J by 4 bases, with 17 bases between. The CDR3 protein is CSAMARGRADTQYF. CDR3 DNA: TGCAGTGCCATGGCCCGGGGACGGGCAGATACGCAGTATTTT.

The V call is TRBV5-1, the J call TRBJ1-1, with TRBD1 matching over 10 bases. Losses at the gene ends were 0 bases for V and 0 bases for J; bases not matched to a gene: 2. CDR3 length equals 16 residues. Germline V gene data show CDR1 as SGHRS and CDR2 as YFSETQ. The CDR3: CASSLEGQGLNTEAFF. CDR3 nucleotides: TGCGCCAGCAGCTTGGAGGGACAGGGGTTGAACACTGAAGCTTTCTTT.

In its sample, this clonotype was seen a few times. The V gene is TRBV6-2 or TRBV6-3, the J gene TRBJ2-1; 7 bases align to TRBD2. The CDR3 sequence is 14 residues long. Germline CDR1 reads MNHEY; CDR2 reads SVGEGT. Losses at the gene ends were 7 bases for V and 3 bases for J; bases not matched to a gene: 6. CDR3 loop: CASTGAGNYNEQFF. CDR3 DNA: TGTGCCAGCACGGGAGCGGGGAACTACAATGAGCAGTTCTTC.

The rearrangement uses TRBV14 and TRBJ2-3, with 7 bases aligning to TRBD2. Germline assignment: CDR1 SGHDN and CDR2 FVKESK. The CDR3 has 16 residues. V shed 3 bases, J shed 2 bases, and the junction held 8 bases outside the gene matches. CDR3 bases: TGTGCCAGCAGCCACCGGTTAGCGGGCAACACAGATACGCAGTATTTT. Protein sequence: CASSHRLAGNTDTQYF.

The chain recombines TRBV27 with TRBJ1-2; 7 bases align to TRBD1. V shed 5 bases and J 0 bases; nucleotides not matched to a gene: 9. Germline CDR1 and CDR2: MNHEY and SMNVEV (reference sequence). CDR3 length: 16 residues. CDR3 bases: TGTGCCAGCAGTACCCAGACAGGGCTTTCTAACTATGGCTACACCTTC. This codes for CASSTQTGLSNYGYTF.

The chain couples TRBV21-1 to TRBJ2-2; the table's D call, TRBD1, was not checked against the DNA. TRBV21-1 is a documented pseudogene. CDR3 length: 16 residues. CDR3 loop: CASSSREGGETGELFF. DNA of the CDR3: TGTGCCAGCAGCTCCCGGGAGGGGGGCGAGACCGGGGAGCTGTTTTTT.

This clonotype turned up a few times. The gene calls are TRBV28 and TRBJ1-6, with 7 bases identical to TRBD1. CDR3 length equals 13 residues. V shed 6 bases, J shed 7 bases, and the junction held 3 bases outside the gene matches. Germline V CDR1 and CDR2: MDHEN, SYDVKM. CDR3 region: CASRAGQNSPLHF. CDR3 coding DNA: TGTGCCAGCAGAGCGGGACAGAATTCACCCCTCCACTTT.

This clonotype was detected only a few times. V usage is TRBV5-1 and J usage is TRBJ1-5; TRBD1 agrees at 8 bases. J lost 1 base, V lost 4 bases, and 4 bases had no gene match. The length of the CDR3 is 15 residues. Germline CDR1 SGHRS, CDR2 YFSETQ. This chain's CDR3 is CASSPTGGSNQPQHF. The CDR3 DNA reads as TGCGCCAGCAGCCCAACAGGGGGAAGCAATCAGCCCCAGCATTTT.

This clonotype occurred a few times. V is TRBV5-1 and J is TRBJ1-3, with 7 nucleotides matching TRBD1. This CDR3 comprises 14 residues. V lost 4 bases, J lost 4 bases, and 5 bases stayed unmatched. CDR1 SGHRS and CDR2 YFSETQ come from the germline V gene. The CDR3 loop reads CASSVTGFGNTIYF. DNA for the CDR3: TGCGCCAGCAGCGTGACAGGGTTCGGAAACACCATATATTTT.

The rearrangement uses TRBV13 and TRBJ2-1; D is unresolved. The V end was cut by 6 bases, the J end by 8 bases, with 14 bases between. This CDR3 is 13 amino acids long. The germline V gene encodes CDR1 PRHDT and CDR2 FYEKMQ (reference sequence). CDR3 amino acids: CASRALGWDEQFF. For the CDR3, the DNA is TGTGCCAGCAGAGCCTTGGGGTGGGATGAGCAGTTCTTC.

This clonotype was seen a few times. V gene TRBV5-6 combines with J gene TRBJ1-1, with D hard to call. The germline gives CDR1 SGHDT, CDR2 YYEEEE. This CDR3 has 13 residues. The V end was cut by 6 bases, the J end by 1 base, with 10 bases between. CDR3 residues: CASIRQANTEAFF. The CDR3, as DNA: TGTGCCAGCATCCGTCAAGCGAACACTGAAGCTTTCTTT.

This clonotype was observed once. The chain is built from TRBV5-5 and TRBJ2-2; 9 nucleotides align to TRBD2. The CDR3 extends over 16 amino acids. The ends lost 2 bases at V and 3 bases at J; junction bases unmatched: 5. CDR1 and CDR2 (germline): SGHKS, YYEKEE (reference sequence). The CDR3 sequence is CASSFRLAVHTGELFF. CDR3 nucleotides: TGTGCCAGCAGCTTCCGACTAGCGGTCCACACCGGGGAGCTGTTTTTT.

This chain connects TRBV20-1 to TRBJ1-2; D perhaps matches TRBD1 (6 bases). This CDR3 region has 13 residues. The germline gives CDR1 DFQATT, CDR2 SNEGSKA (reference sequence). V gave up 8 bases and J gave up 2 bases, with 15 bases separating them. The CDR3 coding sequence is TGCAGTTCGGGGGCAGGGTGGAACTATGGCTACACCTTC. Translating gives CSSGAGWNYGYTF.

This clonotype was detected many times. This sequence joins TRBV7-2 and TRBJ2-5, with TRBD2 matching over 11 bases. Germline V lookup: CDR1 SGHTA, CDR2 FQGNSA. This CDR3 has 15 amino acids. J lost 5 bases, V lost 5 bases, and 7 bases had no gene match. The DNA of the CDR3 is TGTGCCAGCAGCATGCCGACTAGCGGGGCTGAGACCCAGTACTTC. Translated: CASSMPTSGAETQYF. The full variable domain, with the rest looked up from reference TRBV7-2 and TRBJ2-5, is GAGVSQSPSNKVTEKGKDVELRCDPISGHTALYWYRQSLGQGLEFLIYFQGNSAPDKSGLPSDRFSAERTGGSVSTLTIQRTQQEDSAVYLCASSMPTSGAETQYFGPGTRLLVL.

The gene calls are TRBV4-3 and TRBJ1-3; D remains ambiguous. Germline lookup yields CDR1 LGHNA and CDR2 YSLEER. The CDR3 runs to 16 residues. Trimming removed 4 bases from V and 0 bases from J, with 13 bases in between. The CDR3 region is CASSLWTRSSGNTIYF. The CDR3 DNA is TGCGCCAGCAGCCTGTGGACTCGAAGCTCTGGAAACACCATATATTTT.

The chain uses TRBV6-5 and TRBJ1-5, with D uncertain. This CDR3 region has 16 residues. The V gene's germline CDR1 is MNHEY and CDR2 SVGAGI. V lost 5 bases and J lost 1, with 15 bases in between. The CDR3 nucleotides are TGTGCCAGCAGTCCCGGCCCGGGGAGGAGCAATCAGCCCCAGCATTTT. Protein: CASSPGPGRSNQPQHF.